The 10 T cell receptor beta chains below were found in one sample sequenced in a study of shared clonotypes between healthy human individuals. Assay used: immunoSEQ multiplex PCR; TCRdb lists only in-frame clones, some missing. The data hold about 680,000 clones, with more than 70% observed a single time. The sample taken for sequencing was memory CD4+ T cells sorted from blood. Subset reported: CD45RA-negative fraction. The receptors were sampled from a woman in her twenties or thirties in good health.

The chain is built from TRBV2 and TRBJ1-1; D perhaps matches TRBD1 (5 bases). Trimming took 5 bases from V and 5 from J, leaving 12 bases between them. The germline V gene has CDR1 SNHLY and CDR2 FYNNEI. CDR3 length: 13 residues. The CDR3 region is CASSRGVMTEAFF. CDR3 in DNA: TGTGCCAGCAGTCGGGGGGTGATGACTGAAGCTTTCTTT.

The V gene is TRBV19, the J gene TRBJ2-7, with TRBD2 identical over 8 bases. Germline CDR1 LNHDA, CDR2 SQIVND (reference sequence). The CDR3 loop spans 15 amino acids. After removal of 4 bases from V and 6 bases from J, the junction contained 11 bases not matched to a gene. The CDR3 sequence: CASSTFVAGGFEQYF. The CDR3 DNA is TGTGCCAGTAGTACGTTCGTTGCGGGAGGATTCGAGCAGTACTTC.

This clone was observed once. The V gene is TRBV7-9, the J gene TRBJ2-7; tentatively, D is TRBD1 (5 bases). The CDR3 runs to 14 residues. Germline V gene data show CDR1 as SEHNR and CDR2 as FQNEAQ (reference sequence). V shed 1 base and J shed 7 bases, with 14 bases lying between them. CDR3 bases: TGTGCCAGCAGCTTAGAGGGGTCTGTAGGAGAGCAGTACTTC. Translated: CASSLEGSVGEQYF.

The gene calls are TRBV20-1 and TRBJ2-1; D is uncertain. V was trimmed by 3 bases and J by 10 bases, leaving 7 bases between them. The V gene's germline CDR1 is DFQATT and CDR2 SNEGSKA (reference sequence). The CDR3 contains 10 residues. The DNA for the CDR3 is TGCAGTGCTAGTAGGTACGAGCAGTTCTTC. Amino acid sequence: CSASRYEQFF.

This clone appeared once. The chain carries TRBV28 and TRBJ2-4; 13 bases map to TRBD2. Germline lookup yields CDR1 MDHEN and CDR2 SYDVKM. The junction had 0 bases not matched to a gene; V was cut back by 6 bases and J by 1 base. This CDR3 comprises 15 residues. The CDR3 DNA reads TGTGCCAGCAGGACTAGCGGGAGGGCCAAAAACATTCAGTACTTC. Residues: CASRTSGRAKNIQYF.

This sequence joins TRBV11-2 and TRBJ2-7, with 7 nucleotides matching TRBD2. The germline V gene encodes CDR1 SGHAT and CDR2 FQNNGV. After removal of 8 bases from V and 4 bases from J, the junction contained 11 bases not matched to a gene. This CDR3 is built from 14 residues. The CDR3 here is CASRVVRERYEQYF. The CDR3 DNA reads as TGTGCCAGCCGTGTCGTGCGGGAGAGGTACGAGCAGTACTTC.

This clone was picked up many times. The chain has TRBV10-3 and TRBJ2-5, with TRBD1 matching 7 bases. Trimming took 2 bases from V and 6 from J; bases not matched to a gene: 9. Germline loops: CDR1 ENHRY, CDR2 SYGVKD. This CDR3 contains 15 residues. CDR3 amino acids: CAISEEGQGVKTQYF. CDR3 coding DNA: TGTGCCATCAGTGAGGAAGGCCAGGGGGTCAAGACCCAGTACTTC.

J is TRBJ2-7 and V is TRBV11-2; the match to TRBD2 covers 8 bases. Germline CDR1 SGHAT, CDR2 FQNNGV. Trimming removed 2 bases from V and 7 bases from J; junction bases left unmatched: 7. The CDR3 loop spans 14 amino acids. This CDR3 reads CASSLLAGSLEQYF. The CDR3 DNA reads TGTGCCAGCAGCTTACTAGCGGGCTCTCTTGAGCAGTACTTC.

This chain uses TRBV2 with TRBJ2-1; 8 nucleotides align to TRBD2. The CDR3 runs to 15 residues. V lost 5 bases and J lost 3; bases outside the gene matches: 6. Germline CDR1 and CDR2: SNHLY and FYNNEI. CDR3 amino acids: CASSPGLGVYNEQFF. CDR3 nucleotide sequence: TGTGCCAGCAGTCCGGGACTAGGGGTCTACAATGAGCAGTTCTTC.

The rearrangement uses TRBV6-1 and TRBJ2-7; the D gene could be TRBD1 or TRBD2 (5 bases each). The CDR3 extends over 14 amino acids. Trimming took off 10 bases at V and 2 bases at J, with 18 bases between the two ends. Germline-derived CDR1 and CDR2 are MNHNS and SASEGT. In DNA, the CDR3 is TGTGCCACCCAAACCGGGACGGGACCCTACGAGCAGTACTTC. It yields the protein CATQTGTGPYEQYF.